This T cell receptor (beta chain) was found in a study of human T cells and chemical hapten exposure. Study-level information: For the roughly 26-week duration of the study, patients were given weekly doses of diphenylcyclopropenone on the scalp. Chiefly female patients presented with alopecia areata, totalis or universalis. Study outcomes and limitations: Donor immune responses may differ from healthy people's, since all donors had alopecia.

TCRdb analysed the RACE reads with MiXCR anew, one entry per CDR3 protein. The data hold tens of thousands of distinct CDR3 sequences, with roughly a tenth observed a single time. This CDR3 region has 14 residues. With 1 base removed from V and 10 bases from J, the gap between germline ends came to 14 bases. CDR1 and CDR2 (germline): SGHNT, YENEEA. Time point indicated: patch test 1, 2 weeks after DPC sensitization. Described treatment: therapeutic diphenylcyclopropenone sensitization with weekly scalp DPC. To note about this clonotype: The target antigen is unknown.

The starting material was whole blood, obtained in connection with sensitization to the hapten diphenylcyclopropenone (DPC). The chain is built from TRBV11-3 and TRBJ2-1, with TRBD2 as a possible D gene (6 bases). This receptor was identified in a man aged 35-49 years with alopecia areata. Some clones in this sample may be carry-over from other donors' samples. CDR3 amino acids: CASSLVSASEEQFF. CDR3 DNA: TGTGCCAGCAGCTTAGTTTCTGCTAGCGAAGAGCAGTTCTTC.